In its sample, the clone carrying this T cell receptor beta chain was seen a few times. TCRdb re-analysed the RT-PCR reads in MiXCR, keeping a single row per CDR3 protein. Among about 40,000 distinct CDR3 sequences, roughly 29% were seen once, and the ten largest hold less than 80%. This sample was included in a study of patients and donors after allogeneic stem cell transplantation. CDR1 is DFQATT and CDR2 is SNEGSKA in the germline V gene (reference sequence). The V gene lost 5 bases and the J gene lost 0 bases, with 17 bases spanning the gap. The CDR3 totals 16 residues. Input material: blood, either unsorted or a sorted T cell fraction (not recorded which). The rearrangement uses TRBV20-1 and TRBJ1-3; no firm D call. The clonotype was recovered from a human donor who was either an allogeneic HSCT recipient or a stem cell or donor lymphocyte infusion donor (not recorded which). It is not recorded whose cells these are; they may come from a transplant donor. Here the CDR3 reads CSAVLRPYSSGNTIYF. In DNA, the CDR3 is TGCAGTGCTGTCCTCCGTCCTTACAGCTCTGGAAACACCATATATTTT.